This record looks at one TCR beta chain sequence and its context. What it binds is unknown. TCR beta CDR3 region amplification was performed from RNA transcripts. First-round RT-PCR targeting the TCR CDR3 was performed with the HTBI primer set. TCRdb ran MiXCR on the multiplex PCR reads and lists one entry per CDR3 protein. The repertoire includes 500,000 or so distinct CDR3 sequences, about 16% of them detected once, and about 29% sits in the top ten. Among ophthalmopathy patients, the Clinical Activity Score reached at least 3, the NOSPECS grade reached at least 4, and duration remained under 3 months. PBMCs were obtained from 10 ml fresh peripheral blood. In germline, CDR1 is SNHLY, CDR2 FYNNEI. This CDR3 is built from 13 residues. V lost 4 bases to trimming and J lost 4 bases, with 10 bases between them. This entry belongs to a study of T cells in Graves' hyperthyroidism and ophthalmopathy. General study results and limits: Ophthalmopathy was identified by the model a median about seven months ahead of onset. Ophthalmopathy was separated from stable hyperthyroidism by a 13 V-J model.

Sequences were obtained from blood. The chain has TRBV2 and TRBJ1-2; maybe TRBD1 (5 bases). The clonotype was recovered from a woman in her 30s with Graves' ophthalmopathy. In nucleotides, the CDR3 is TGTGCCAGCAGTGTTCAGGGCCGCTATGGCTACACCTTC. It yields the protein CASSVQGRYGYTF.